The clone carrying this T cell receptor beta chain was picked up a small number of times. These data come from a study of blood T cell repertoires in COVID-19. Turning to the study itself: Spain, Italy and the United States supplied samples that represented acute and convalescent COVID-19. Sample material is recorded as cDNA or gDNA derived from T cells, B-cell-depleted T cells, or PBMCs.

Only in-frame clones appear in the TCRdb table, and some are missing; sequencing was by immunoSEQ multiplex PCR. The sample yields about 270,000 clones, 86% seen once. The CDR3 runs 12 residues. V lost 3 bases, J lost 7 bases, and 7 bases lay in between. This sequence originates from a woman older than 75 with COVID-19, enrolled during active disease. The sequenced sample consisted of peripheral blood. V and J are TRBV12-3 or TRBV12-4 and TRBJ1-5; D uncertain. CDR3 loop: CASSLLSQPQHF. Written as DNA, the CDR3 is TGTGCCAGCAGTTTGCTGAGCCAGCCCCAGCATTTT.